This T cell receptor beta chain was recovered during a study of early stage breast cancer tumors. The wider study: About 10-fold was the mean read coverage per sample.

Clones were sequenced by immunoSEQ multiplex PCR, and TCRdb holds only the in-frame ones, with some missing. This repertoire shows 20,000 to 25,000 clones, 75% to 80% found once; its top ten account for roughly 25%. This clone was detected only once. The V gene's germline CDR1 is MGHRA and CDR2 YSYEKL. The CDR3 loop spans 15 amino acids. After removal of 4 bases from V and 4 bases from J, the junction contained 8 bases not matched to a gene. The V gene is TRBV4-1, the J gene TRBJ2-7; 9 nucleotides align to TRBD1. The origin of this receptor is a person aged 55-75 years with breast cancer. Material for sequencing was blood. The CDR3 DNA follows: TGCGCCAGCAGCCCCGGGACAGGGCGGACTTACGAGCAGTACTTC. This encodes CASSPGTGRTYEQYF.